The following is a T cell receptor beta chain sequence with its context. Its antigen is undetermined. The record originates from a study of post-analysis software for immune sequencing data. Study-wide findings and caveats: A significant reduction in normalized Chao1 diversity was observed in multiple sclerosis patients versus controls. Patients used several TRBV segments, including TRBV5-6, TRBV5-1 and TRBV20-1, more often than controls. By F measure, samples from a shared preparation batch strongly co-clustered.

Germline assignment: CDR1 DFQATT and CDR2 SNEGSKA (reference sequence). Trimming removed 6 bases from V and 0 bases from J, with 12 bases in between. This CDR3 spans 14 amino acids. Tagging with unique molecular identifiers was a feature of the TCR beta cDNA libraries. With about 0.85 to 10 million T cells as the source, 450,000 to 600,000 cDNA molecules resulted. TCRdb re-analysed the PCR reads in MiXCR, keeping a single row per CDR3 protein. The table has over 300,000 distinct CDR3 sequences, approximately 33% seen once; the top ten hold 13%. The chain is built from TRBV20-1 and TRBJ2-1; D is uncertain. Sequencing used blood. This sequence originates from a girl aged 10-17 years with multiple sclerosis. The CDR3: CSAPDKSSYNEQFF. Written as DNA, the CDR3 is TGCAGTGCCCCCGACAAGAGCTCCTACAATGAGCAGTTCTTC.